This TCR beta chain was sequenced during a study of CXCR3-negative and CXCR3-positive naive CD8 T cells. Study conclusions and caveats: Naive subsets were similarly diverse, while memory CD8+ repertoires were much less diverse. Relative to CXCR3-negative naive cells, CXCR3-positive naive cells had more hydrophobic TRB CDR3s. PBMCs showed partially decreased CXCR3 expression after cryopreservation, and most assays used fresh PBMCs.

Comments on this clonotype: Its antigen is not identified.

UMI-labeled 5' RACE yielded the TRB cDNA libraries. TCRdb reprocessed the 5' RACE reads and keeps a single row for each CDR3 protein, giving no DNA. Its listing shows approximately 100,000 distinct CDR3 sequences. CDR3 size: 13 residues. Germline V lookup: CDR1 SQVTM, CDR2 ANQGSEA. What was sequenced was naive CXCR3+ CD8+ T cells from blood. Documented subset: CD45RO-CCR7+CD27+CD95- naive CD8+ T cells expressing CXCR3 (TNR3+). The chain uses TRBV29-1 and TRBJ2-1. This TCR derives from a human donor in good health. Some clones in this sample may be carry-over from other donors' samples. This CDR3 is CSVGGSSYNEQFF.